This T cell receptor beta chain was sequenced for a study of identical twins. No donor was unhealthy or non-Caucasian. Germline V CDR1 and CDR2: MDHEN, SYDVKM. V was cut by 7 bases and J by 2 bases, with 21 bases left in between. The CDR3 sequence is 16 residues long. A universal primer site was added by template switching, and unique molecular identifiers were carried by the cDNA. Each CDR3 protein is one row after TCRdb ran MiXCR on the 5' RACE reads. Of some 300,000 distinct CDR3 sequences listed, 10% to 15% were seen once; the top ten hold 7.2%. The same sample was also used in a study of yellow fever vaccine responses in identical twins.

The sequence was collected from a young woman in good health. Input material: CD8+ T cells sorted from blood. V usage is TRBV28 and J usage is TRBJ2-7, with D perhaps matching TRBD2 (5 bases). CDR3 sequence reads: CASTSHSGGLPYEQYF. The CDR3 DNA reads as TGTGCCAGCACCTCTCATTCGGGCGGGCTGCCCTACGAGCAGTACTTC. The full variable domain, rest sourced from reference TRBV28 and TRBJ2-7, is DVKVTQSSRYLVKRTGEKVFLECVQDMDHENMFWYRQDPGLGLRLIYFSYDVKMKEKGDIPEGYSVSREKKERFSLILESASTNQTSMYLCASTSHSGGLPYEQYFGPGTRLTVT.